This paragraph covers one T cell receptor beta chain sequence. TCRdb reprocessed the RT-PCR reads via MiXCR and lists one record per CDR3 protein. The data hold about a million distinct CDR3 sequences, with 18% observed a single time. This sample stems from a study of patients and donors after allogeneic stem cell transplantation. The CDR3 length is 12 residues. Germline V CDR1 and CDR2: KGHDR, SFDVKD. V was trimmed by 4 bases and J by 11 bases, leaving 13 bases between them. Sequencing used blood, either unsorted or a sorted T cell fraction (not recorded which). The receptor's source is a human donor who was either an allogeneic HSCT recipient or a stem cell or donor lymphocyte infusion donor (not recorded which). It is not recorded whose cells these are; they may come from a transplant donor. The chain uses TRBV24-1 and TRBJ1-1; D gene ambiguous. The CDR3 sequence is CATSEAREQAFF. The CDR3 DNA sequence: TGTGCCACCAGTGAGGCCCGGGAGCAGGCTTTCTTT.